One and the same sample provided the 27 T cell receptor beta chains below, sequenced in a study of blood T cell repertoires in COVID-19. Profiled with immunoSEQ multiplex PCR; TCRdb holds only in-frame clones, not every one. The sample contains approximately 220,000 clones, roughly 90% of which appear only once. The sample consisted of PBMCs or T cells enriched from blood (not recorded which). These receptors were collected from a woman younger than 45 with acute COVID-19.

Written as DNA, the CDR3 is TGTGCCAGCAGTGAAGGTCAGGGTAGCCGCTACACCTTC. As protein: CASSEGQGSRYTF. V usage is TRBV2 and J usage is TRBJ1-2; maybe TRBD1 (5 bases). There are 13 residues in the CDR3. V was shortened by 1 base and J by 9 bases, with 12 bases between the two germline ends. Germline-derived CDR1 and CDR2 are SNHLY and FYNNEI.

Regarding this clone: The same CDR3 is also encoded by other DNA sequences in this sample. The chain employs TRBV9 and TRBJ2-2, with D possibly matching TRBD1 (5 bases). V gave up 2 bases and J gave up 0 bases, with 8 bases separating them. The CDR3 runs to 15 residues. Germline lookup yields CDR1 SGDLS and CDR2 YYNGEE. In nucleotides, the CDR3 is TGTGCCAGCAGCGTTACAGGCGCGAACACCGGGGAGCTGTTTTTT. It yields the protein CASSVTGANTGELFF.

The rearrangement uses TRBV6-6 and TRBJ1-3; no firm D call. There are 19 residues in the CDR3. Trimming took 5 bases from V and 3 from J, leaving 26 bases between them. From germline, CDR1 is MNHNY and CDR2 SVGAGI (reference sequence). CDR3 DNA: TGTGCCAGCAGTCAGAGGAACACGTACGGGGTGGCGGATGGAAACACCATATATTTT. Protein product: CASSQRNTYGVADGNTIYF.

This clone showed up just a few times. The rearrangement uses TRBV5-1 and TRBJ2-3, with D unclear. Looked up from germline, CDR1 is SGHRS and CDR2 is YFSETQ. The CDR3 extends over 14 amino acids. Trimming took off 4 bases at V and 2 bases at J, with 11 bases between the two ends. The chain's CDR3 is CASSLDSNTDTQYF. CDR3 DNA: TGCGCCAGCAGCCTCGACTCAAACACAGATACGCAGTATTTT.

This chain joins TRBV6-5 and TRBJ1-6, with D maybe TRBD1 (5 bases). The CDR3 has 16 residues. V lost 2 bases and J 8 bases, leaving 16 bases between the germline ends. Germline lookup yields CDR1 MNHEY and CDR2 SVGAGI. The CDR3 DNA sequence: TGTGCCAGCAGTTACGGGGAAATGGTGACAGATTCACCCCTCCACTTT. It translates to CASSYGEMVTDSPLHF.

CDR3 protein: CASSGEGRPSFYGYTF. CDR3 DNA: TGTGCCAGCAGTGGGGAGGGGAGGCCATCTTTCTATGGCTACACCTTC. This chain connects TRBV6-1 to TRBJ1-2; D perhaps matches TRBD1 (5 bases). Germline V lookup: CDR1 MNHNS, CDR2 SASEGT. The germline V and J ends were trimmed by 4 bases and 4 bases, with 19 bases remaining between them. There are 16 residues in the CDR3.

The chain is built from TRBV28 and TRBJ2-7, with 10 bases identical to TRBD2. The CDR3 runs to 15 residues. Germline loops: CDR1 MDHEN, CDR2 SYDVKM. V dropped 6 bases and J dropped 3; count of bases not matched to a gene: 8. The CDR3 sequence is CASSPSGGRFYEQYF. In DNA form, the CDR3 reads TGTGCCAGCAGCCCTAGCGGGGGCCGCTTCTACGAGCAGTACTTC.

This chain joins TRBV14 and TRBJ1-2; D might be TRBD1 (6 bases). Trimming took off 4 bases at V and 4 bases at J, with 16 bases between the two ends. This CDR3 region has 15 residues. The germline CDR1 and CDR2 sequences are SGHDN and FVKESK. This CDR3 is CASSPSGGGLYGYTF. CDR3 bases: TGTGCCAGCAGCCCGTCGGGAGGGGGTCTCTATGGCTACACCTTC.

V usage is TRBV7-6 and J usage is TRBJ1-5, with D unclear. Trimming took off 1 base at V and 1 base at J, with 8 bases between the two ends. CDR3 length equals 15 residues. CDR1 and CDR2 from the germline V gene are SGHVS and FNYEAQ. CDR3 sequence: CASSLVLGSNQPQHF. The DNA for the CDR3 is TGTGCCAGCAGCTTAGTGCTAGGCAGCAATCAGCCCCAGCATTTT.

V gene TRBV13 combines with J gene TRBJ2-2, with 9 bases matching TRBD2. There are 20 residues in the CDR3. V lost 3 bases, J lost 0 bases, and 14 bases stayed unmatched. Germline CDR1 is PRHDT and CDR2 is FYEKMQ (reference sequence). In DNA form, the CDR3 reads TGTGCCAGCAGCTTTGGACTAGCGACGGACCTGGCCGCGAACACCGGGGAGCTGTTTTTT. Protein sequence: CASSFGLATDLAANTGELFF.

The chain links TRBV5-1 to TRBJ1-1; 10 positions match TRBD1. Germline V gene data show CDR1 as SGHRS and CDR2 as YFSETQ. Trimming removed 5 bases from V and 0 bases from J; junction bases left unmatched: 7. The CDR3 extends over 16 amino acids. This chain's CDR3 is CASRTGGNSLNTEAFF. CDR3 bases: TGCGCCAGCAGGACAGGGGGCAACAGCTTGAACACTGAAGCTTTCTTT.

This chain uses TRBV7-9 with TRBJ2-5, with TRBD1 matching 11 bases. J gave up 4 bases and V 5 bases, and 6 bases lay outside the gene matches. The CDR3 contains 15 residues. The germline V gene has CDR1 SEHNR and CDR2 FQNEAQ (reference sequence). The CDR3 region has the DNA TGTGCCAGCAGCCCGGACAGGGGGCTGCTAGAGACCCAGTACTTC. Translated: CASSPDRGLLETQYF.

V usage is TRBV11-2 and J usage is TRBJ1-1; the match to TRBD1 covers 8 bases. The CDR3 has 13 residues. Looked up from germline, CDR1 is SGHAT and CDR2 is FQNNGV. The V gene end was trimmed by 2 bases and the J gene end by 5 bases; junction bases not matched to a gene: 1. The CDR3: CASSLQGATEAFF. The CDR3 DNA reads TGTGCCAGCAGCTTACAGGGGGCAACTGAAGCTTTCTTT.

The J gene is TRBJ1-1, the V gene TRBV5-6, with 7 bases fitting TRBD1. The germline V gene has CDR1 SGHDT and CDR2 YYEEEE. V was clipped by 2 bases and J by 11 bases; unmatched bases: 9. CDR3 length: 13 residues. Here the CDR3 DNA reads TGTGCCAGCAGCTTTCGGGCAGGGACAGTCGCTTTCTTT. Translated, it gives CASSFRAGTVAFF.

The chain is built from TRBV3-1 (or the pseudogene TRBV3-2) and TRBJ2-2; a weak D match, TRBD2 (7 bases). Germline values: CDR1 LGHDT, CDR2 YNNKEL (reference sequence). V was pared by 0 bases and J by 3 bases, with 11 bases between. The CDR3 sequence is 16 residues long. CDR3 region: CASSQDGGADTGELFF. The CDR3 DNA reads TGTGCCAGCAGCCAAGATGGGGGGGCAGACACCGGGGAGCTGTTTTTT.

The CDR3 loop is CATTGDTEAFF. DNA of the CDR3: TGTGCCACGACAGGGGACACTGAAGCTTTCTTT. The chain joins TRBV21-1 to TRBJ1-1; TRBD1, as called in the table, went unchecked against the DNA. TRBV21-1 is given as a pseudogene. The CDR3 totals 11 residues.

The J gene is TRBJ1-4, the V gene TRBV18; D is possibly TRBD1 (6 bases). The CDR3 loop spans 15 amino acids. Germline assignment: CDR1 KGHSH and CDR2 LQKENI. V lost 4 bases, J lost 5 bases, and 14 bases lay in between. The CDR3 protein is CASSLPGQRNEKLFF. In DNA, the CDR3 is TGTGCCAGCTCACTGCCCGGACAGAGAAATGAAAAACTGTTTTTT.

This clone came up once. This rearrangement joins TRBV10-3 to TRBJ2-5; 13 bases map to TRBD2. Losses at the gene ends were 6 bases for V and 5 bases for J; bases not matched to a gene: 9. Germline CDR1 reads ENHRY; CDR2 reads SYGVKD. The CDR3 is 16 residues long. This CDR3 is CAIRDTSGGARETQYF. The CDR3, as DNA: TGTGCCATCAGAGATACTAGCGGGGGGGCCAGGGAGACCCAGTACTTC.

This chain links TRBV2 with TRBJ2-3; a possible D gene is TRBD2 (6 bases). Trimming took 6 bases from V and 4 from J, leaving 11 bases between them. The CDR3 consists of 13 residues. Germline CDR1 SNHLY, CDR2 FYNNEI. As DNA, the CDR3 is TGTGCCAGCAGGGGGACTTTTCCAGATACGCAGTATTTT. As protein: CASRGTFPDTQYF.

The chain combines TRBV12-3 or TRBV12-4 with TRBJ1-1; 7 bases align to TRBD1. V was clipped by 6 bases and J by 4 bases; unmatched bases: 5. The CDR3 consists of 13 residues. The CDR3 DNA is TGTGCCAGCAGGGCCACAGGGGCCACTGAAGCTTTCTTT. This sequence encodes CASRATGATEAFF.

The CDR3 reads CATSTRDSQNTEAFF. DNA of the CDR3: TGTGCCACCAGCACCCGGGACTCCCAGAACACTGAAGCTTTCTTT. The J gene is TRBJ1-1, the V gene TRBV15; a possible D gene is TRBD1 (5 bases). This CDR3 spans 15 amino acids. Germline CDR1 is LNHNV and CDR2 is YYDKDF (reference sequence). The V end was cut by 4 bases, the J end by 1 base, with 13 bases between.

This chain connects TRBV5-1 to TRBJ2-7; perhaps TRBD2 as D (5 bases). Germline loops: CDR1 SGHRS, CDR2 YFSETQ. The V and J ends lost 2 bases and 3 bases respectively, with 9 bases between them. The CDR3 consists of 13 residues. In DNA form, the CDR3 reads TGCGCCAGCAGCTTTCTCGGGGACTACGAGCAGTACTTC. It encodes CASSFLGDYEQYF.

V and J are TRBV4-1 and TRBJ1-1; D remains ambiguous. Germline CDR1 MGHRA, CDR2 YSYEKL. The CDR3 extends over 13 amino acids. Trimming left V 2 bases short and J 2 bases short, with 6 bases between. The CDR3 bases are TGCGCCAGCAGCCAACCAGTAAACACTGAAGCTTTCTTT. Its translation is CASSQPVNTEAFF.

This chain connects TRBV11-1 to TRBJ2-7, with a possible D match to TRBD1 (5 bases). V shed 5 bases and J shed 10 bases, with 27 bases lying between them. Germline V lookup: CDR1 SGHAT, CDR2 FQDESV (reference sequence). The length of the CDR3 is 16 residues. Here the CDR3 DNA reads TGTGCCAGCAGCCCCAGTTTACAGGTATTGAGTGGGCGACAGTACTTC. Its protein is CASSPSLQVLSGRQYF.

The gene calls are TRBV5-1 and TRBJ2-5, with 8 bases aligning to TRBD1. The germline gives CDR1 SGHRS, CDR2 YFSETQ. This CDR3 region has 14 residues. With V trimmed by 5 bases and J by 5 bases, 8 bases remained unmatched. The CDR3 coding sequence is TGCGCCAGCAGAACCGGACAGGGTTTGGAGACCCAGTACTTC. Residues: CASRTGQGLETQYF.

As concerns this clone: A much larger clone lies a single base off, so this may be a read error. The rearrangement joins TRBV5-6 to TRBJ2-1; 10 bases are shared with TRBD2. The junction had 2 bases not matched to a gene; V was cut back by 2 bases and J by 3 bases. This CDR3 is 15 amino acids long. Germline CDR1 SGHDT, CDR2 YYEEEE. CDR3 residues: CASSLVAGGYNEQFF. CDR3 sequence (DNA): TGTGCCAGCAGCTTAGTAGCGGGGGGCTACAATGAGCAGTTCTTC.

CDR3 DNA: TGTGCCAGCAGCTCCACAGGGCCGAACACTGAAGCTTTCTTT. Translation gives CASSSTGPNTEAFF. This chain joins TRBV7-3 and TRBJ1-1; D is possibly TRBD1 (6 bases). The CDR3 covers 14 residues. From germline, CDR1 is SGHTA and CDR2 FQGTGA. V was pared by 4 bases and J by 1 base, with 10 bases between.